These T cell receptor beta chains were read from a single sample in a study of PD-1 blockade in classical Hodgkin lymphoma. The method was immunoSEQ multiplex PCR; TCRdb's version includes in-frame clones alone and lacks a portion of them. The data show about 60,000 clones, with roughly nine tenths seen just once and 9.7% held by the top ten. The sample consisted of peripheral blood mononuclear cells (PBMCs), taken at baseline. The receptors stem from a human donor with classical Hodgkin lymphoma. Both conserved end residues are part of each CDR3. A D gene is named only where the DNA matches it firmly. Clone size is given for some rows only: seen once, a few or many times, or a class if the clone is expanded.

size: NA
D: TRBD1
V: TRBV30
J: TRBJ2-7
DNA: TGTGCCTGGAGCCCCAAGGACAGGTTCTCCTACGAGCAGTACTTC
CDR3: CAWSPKDRFSYEQYF

size: once
D: NA
V: TRBV19
J: TRBJ1-4
DNA: TGTGCCAGTAGTATTATGGGAGTTGCAACTAATGAAAAACTGTTTTTT
CDR3: CASSIMGVATNEKLFF

size: NA
D: NA
V: TRBV7-8
J: TRBJ2-7
DNA: TGTGCCAGCAGCTTAACGTCGGCGGGATCCGACCACGAGCAGTACTTC
CDR3: CASSLTSAGSDHEQYF

size: NA
D: TRBD1
V: TRBV7-2
J: TRBJ1-5
DNA: TGTGCCAGCAGCTTAGTCCCGGGACAGGGAGAGATGGGCAATCAGCCCCAGCATTTT
CDR3: CASSLVPGQGEMGNQPQHF

size: NA
D: NA
V: TRBV11-2
J: TRBJ2-1
DNA: TGTGCCAGCAGCTTAACAGGACTGAACAATGAGCAGTTCTTC
CDR3: CASSLTGLNNEQFF

size: NA
D: TRBD2
V: TRBV28
J: TRBJ2-7
DNA: TGTGCCAGCAGTCCCATGGAGCTGGGACTAGCGTTCAGCTACGAGCAGTACTTC
CDR3: CASSPMELGLAFSYEQYF

size: NA
D: TRBD2
V: TRBV5-4
J: TRBJ2-7
DNA: TGTGCCAGCAGTGCGAGCGGGAGCTCCTACGAGCAGTACTTC
CDR3: CASSASGSSYEQYF

size: once
D: NA
V: TRBV28
J: TRBJ2-7
DNA: TGTGCCAGCGCGGGCTGGGCCTACGAGCAGTACTTC
CDR3: CASAGWAYEQYF

size: NA
D: TRBD1
V: TRBV5-1
J: TRBJ2-1
DNA: TGCGCCAGCAGCTTGGAGGGACAGGGTAATGAGCAGTTCTTC
CDR3: CASSLEGQGNEQFF

size: NA
D: TRBD2
V: TRBV4-2
J: TRBJ2-5
DNA: TGTGCCAGCAGCCAAGACTGGGGGGGTCAGGTTAAGACCCAGTACTTC
CDR3: CASSQDWGGQVKTQYF

size: few
D: NA
V: TRBV29-1
J: TRBJ1-6
DNA: TGCAGCGTTGGACAGTCAGATAATTCACCCCTCCACTTT
CDR3: CSVGQSDNSPLHF

size: NA
D: NA
V: TRBV10-1
J: TRBJ2-3
DNA: TGCGCCAGCAGTGGCTTAGGGACAGATACGCAGTATTTT
CDR3: CASSGLGTDTQYF

size: NA
D: TRBD1
V: TRBV27
J: TRBJ2-4
DNA: TGTGCCAGCAGTTTAACGAGAGACAGGGGCGGAAACATTCAGTACTTC
CDR3: CASSLTRDRGGNIQYF

size: NA
D: NA
V: TRBV6-5
J: TRBJ1-6
DNA: TGTGCCAGCAGTTCACGGCAGATCTATAATTCACCCCTCCACTTT
CDR3: CASSSRQIYNSPLHF

size: NA
D: TRBD2
V: TRBV19
J: TRBJ2-7
DNA: TGTGCCAGTAGTCCTACTAGCGGAGGACCCTACGAGCAGTACTTC
CDR3: CASSPTSGGPYEQYF

size: few
D: NA
V: TRBV7-9
J: TRBJ1-1
DNA: TGTGCCAGCAGCTTCTCGGGAAAAGCTTTCTTT
CDR3: CASSFSGKAFF

size: NA
D: TRBD1
V: TRBV19
J: TRBJ2-3
DNA: TGTGCCAGTAGTATCTTACAGGGGGCAAGAGATACGCAGTATTTT
CDR3: CASSILQGARDTQYF

size: NA
D: NA
V: TRBV10-3
J: TRBJ2-2
DNA: TGTGCCATCAGTGCGAACTTATACACCGGGGAGCTGTTTTTT
CDR3: CAISANLYTGELFF

size: NA
D: TRBD1
V: TRBV28
J: TRBJ2-7
DNA: TGTGCCAGCAAACGGACAGGGGTGTCCTACGAGCAGTACTTC
CDR3: CASKRTGVSYEQYF

size: NA
D: NA
V: TRBV2
J: TRBJ1-1
DNA: TGTGCCAGCAGTCTTGGGACCTCGCGGAACACTGAAGCTTTCTTT
CDR3: CASSLGTSRNTEAFF

size: NA
D: TRBD2
V: TRBV7-9
J: TRBJ2-5
DNA: TGTGCCAGCGCGGAGGGACTAGCGGGGTTATCTGGCGAGACCCAGTACTTC
CDR3: CASAEGLAGLSGETQYF

size: NA
D: NA
V: TRBV2
J: TRBJ1-6
DNA: TGTGCCAGCAAAAAGGGAGCCTATAATTCACCCCTCCACTTT
CDR3: CASKKGAYNSPLHF